The 21 T cell receptor beta chains below were found in one sample sequenced in a study of blood T cell repertoires in COVID-19. TCRdb keeps only in-frame clones here, not all; method: immunoSEQ multiplex PCR. In the table there are 45,000 to 60,000 clones, about 81% of which are singletons. Sample: peripheral blood. The receptors come from a man in his fifties or sixties with acute or convalescent COVID-19.

J is TRBJ2-1 and V is TRBV7-3, with 8 nucleotides matching TRBD1. The trim removed 5 bases at V and 1 base at J, leaving 4 bases unmatched. CDR1 is SGHTA and CDR2 is FQGTGA in the germline V gene. The CDR3 totals 15 residues. For the CDR3, the DNA is TGTGCCAGCAGCCCCGACAGGGGTTCCTACAATGAGCAGTTCTTC. This codes for CASSPDRGSYNEQFF.

CDR3 loop: CASSSPDQPQHF. The CDR3 bases are TGTGCCAGCAGTTCCCCAGATCAGCCCCAGCATTTT. The chain has TRBV28 and TRBJ1-5; unclear D gene. The ends were cut back, 4 bases at V and 5 bases at J, with 6 bases in the middle. The CDR3 is made up of 12 amino acids. The germline CDR1 and CDR2 sequences are MDHEN and SYDVKM.

The rearrangement links TRBV27 to TRBJ2-7, with a weak D call TRBD1 (6 bases). The CDR3 runs to 14 residues. CDR1 is MNHEY, CDR2 SMNVEV, per germline (reference sequence). V lost 4 bases and J 5 bases, leaving 15 bases between the germline ends. This chain's CDR3 is CASSSPQGFHEQYF. CDR3 DNA: TGTGCCAGCAGTTCGCCACAGGGCTTTCACGAGCAGTACTTC.

This clone was observed a few times. This sequence joins TRBV19 and TRBJ1-1; D not resolved. The CDR3 has 11 amino acids. Per germline, CDR1 LNHDA and CDR2 SQIVND (reference sequence). Trimming removed 8 bases at V and 2 bases at J, with 6 bases between. This CDR3 reads CASSDNTEAFF. The CDR3, as DNA: TGTGCCAGTTCAGATAACACTGAAGCTTTCTTT.

The chain links TRBV27 to TRBJ1-5; TRBD1 might be the D (5 bases). This CDR3 region has 15 residues. Germline V gene data show CDR1 as MNHEY and CDR2 as SMNVEV (reference sequence). The V end was cut by 0 bases, the J end by 6 bases, with 12 bases between. CDR3 in amino acids: CASSLSDSHLQPQHF. The CDR3 bases are TGTGCCAGCAGTTTATCAGACAGTCATCTTCAGCCCCAGCATTTT.

This clone was counted between two and nine times. This chain joins TRBV2 and TRBJ1-1, with a possible D match to TRBD1 (6 bases). Germline lookup yields CDR1 SNHLY and CDR2 FYNNEI. Trimming cost V 5 bases and J 2 bases, with 12 bases left between them. The length of the CDR3 is 14 residues. The CDR3 DNA is TGTGCCAGCAGTCCCGGGACACCCAACACTGAAGCTTTCTTT. This encodes CASSPGTPNTEAFF.

The rearrangement uses TRBV3-1 (or the pseudogene TRBV3-2) and TRBJ2-3; D remains unclear. Germline V gene lookup returns CDR1 LGHDT and CDR2 YNNKEL (reference sequence). Trimming cost V 0 bases and J 2 bases, with 12 bases left between them. The CDR3 spans 16 residues. CDR3 protein: CASSQDQVSFTDTQYF. CDR3 in DNA: TGTGCCAGCAGCCAAGATCAGGTCAGCTTCACAGATACGCAGTATTTT.

V and J are TRBV5-1 and TRBJ2-5; 9 nucleotides align to TRBD1. This CDR3 region has 15 residues. Losses at the gene ends were 4 bases for V and 5 bases for J; bases not matched to a gene: 9. Germline V gene sequence: CDR1 SGHRS, CDR2 YFSETQ. DNA for the CDR3: TGCGCCAGCAGCACTCGGACAGGGGTGGGGGAGACCCAGTACTTC. Its protein product is CASSTRTGVGETQYF.

V gene TRBV7-6 combines with J gene TRBJ1-2, with TRBD1 as a possible D gene (5 bases). Germline CDR1 SGHVS, CDR2 FNYEAQ. This CDR3 comprises 15 residues. The V gene lost 3 bases and the J gene lost 2 bases, with 13 bases spanning the gap. The CDR3 sequence is CASSLGGGENYGYTF. In nucleotides, the CDR3 is TGTGCCAGCAGCTTGGGGGGAGGTGAAAACTATGGCTACACCTTC.

This clone came up a few times. The rearrangement joins TRBV28 to TRBJ1-1; 7 nucleotides agree with TRBD1. Looked up from germline, CDR1 is MDHEN and CDR2 is SYDVKM. The V gene end was trimmed by 5 bases and the J gene end by 8 bases; junction bases not matched to a gene: 11. The CDR3 totals 14 residues. The CDR3 coding sequence is TGTGCCAGCAGTAGATCCGGGACAGTCACGGAAGCTTTCTTT. Its translation: CASSRSGTVTEAFF.

This clone was observed a handful of times. The J gene is TRBJ2-6, the V gene TRBV2, with TRBD1 as a possible D gene (5 bases). Trimming cost V 7 bases and J 0 bases, with 19 bases left between them. This CDR3 region has 18 residues. The germline V gene encodes CDR1 SNHLY and CDR2 FYNNEI. The CDR3 loop is CASTPLEPGLSGANVLTF. DNA for the CDR3: TGTGCCAGCACCCCTCTCGAACCAGGGCTCTCTGGGGCCAACGTCCTGACTTTC.

The V and J genes are TRBV3-1 (or the pseudogene TRBV3-2) and TRBJ2-4; TRBD2 matches at 11 bases. J lost 5 bases, V lost 0 bases, and 3 bases had no gene match. The CDR3 has 16 residues. From germline, CDR1 is LGHDT and CDR2 YNNKEL (reference sequence). CDR3 sequence (DNA): TGTGCCAGCAGCCAAGAAACTAGCGGGAGCCAAAACATTCAGTACTTC. Amino acid sequence: CASSQETSGSQNIQYF.

This sequence joins TRBV6-1 and TRBJ2-1; no clear D gene. CDR1 is MNHNS and CDR2 is SASEGT in the germline V gene. The CDR3 runs 12 residues. Trimming left V 7 bases short and J 8 bases short, with 12 bases between. The chain's CDR3 is CASTPNSDEQFF. CDR3 bases: TGTGCCAGCACCCCTAATTCGGATGAGCAGTTCTTC.

The genes are TRBV29-1 and TRBJ2-6; perhaps TRBD2 as D (6 bases). CDR3 length equals 15 residues. Trimming cost V 3 bases and J 0 bases, with 9 bases left between them. Germline CDR1 and CDR2: SQVTM and ANQGSEA. The CDR3 sequence: CSVDGDSSGANVLTF. The DNA for the CDR3 is TGCAGCGTTGACGGGGACTCCTCTGGGGCCAACGTCCTGACTTTC.

This chain uses TRBV24-1 with TRBJ2-2, with TRBD1 identical over 10 bases. Germline V gives CDR1 KGHDR, CDR2 SFDVKD. The CDR3 loop spans 14 amino acids. V trimming: 12 bases; J trimming: 4 bases; junction bases outside the gene matches: 7. Here the CDR3 DNA reads TGTGCCTCCGGACAGGGGGATTTCACCGGGGAGCTGTTTTTT. As protein: CASGQGDFTGELFF.

This clone has just one count. The V and J genes are TRBV18 and TRBJ1-1; perhaps TRBD1 as D (6 bases). V was clipped by 1 base and J by 1 base, with 7 bases between them. The CDR3 sequence is 14 residues long. Germline-derived CDR1 and CDR2 are KGHSH and LQKENI. The CDR3 region has the DNA TGTGCCAGCTCACCACAGACAGGGAACACTGAAGCTTTCTTT. Its protein is CASSPQTGNTEAFF.

The chain couples TRBV15 to TRBJ2-4, with D perhaps matching TRBD2 (6 bases). Germline V gene lookup returns CDR1 LNHNV and CDR2 YYDKDF (reference sequence). Between the trimmed V and J ends, which lost 2 bases and 0 bases, there was a span of 11 bases. This CDR3 has 16 amino acids. DNA for the CDR3: TGTGCCACCAGCAGACTACCTAGCGTAGCCAAAAACATTCAGTACTTC. It translates to CATSRLPSVAKNIQYF. Together with reference TRBV15 and TRBJ2-4, the CDR3 gives the full variable domain: DAMVIQNPRYQVTQFGKPVTLSCSQTLNHNVMYWYQQKSSQAPKLLFHYYDKDFNNEADTPDNFQSRRPNTSFCFLDIRSPGLGDTAMYLCATSRLPSVAKNIQYFGAGTRLSVL.

The chain employs TRBV28 and TRBJ2-7; TRBD2 agrees at 8 bases. Losses at the gene ends were 1 base for V and 0 bases for J; bases not matched to a gene: 8. CDR1 is MDHEN, CDR2 SYDVKM, per germline. This CDR3 contains 17 residues. CDR3 amino acids: CASSLYLLAASSYEQYF. The CDR3 DNA sequence: TGTGCCAGCAGTTTATACTTACTAGCGGCAAGCTCCTACGAGCAGTACTTC. Together with reference TRBV28 and TRBJ2-7, the CDR3 gives the full variable domain: DVKVTQSSRYLVKRTGEKVFLECVQDMDHENMFWYRQDPGLGLRLIYFSYDVKMKEKGDIPEGYSVSREKKERFSLILESASTNQTSMYLCASSLYLLAASSYEQYFGPGTRLTVT.

The chain is built from TRBV5-6 and TRBJ1-2, with a weak D call TRBD1 (6 bases). The V gene's germline CDR1 is SGHDT and CDR2 YYEEEE. The CDR3 totals 14 residues. The ends were cut back, 4 bases at V and 1 base at J, with 11 bases in the middle. CDR3 DNA sequence: TGTGCCAGCAGCCTAGGACAGATTAACTATGGCTACACCTTC. Translating it yields CASSLGQINYGYTF.

This clone showed up just a few times. The chain carries TRBV7-9 and TRBJ2-5, with 9 bases that match TRBD1. V lost 5 bases to trimming and J lost 5 bases; unmatched junction nucleotides: 6. Per germline, CDR1 SEHNR and CDR2 FQNEAQ (reference sequence). There are 14 residues in the CDR3. CDR3: CASSTGTGYETQYF. For the CDR3, the DNA is TGTGCCAGCAGCACCGGGACAGGGTACGAGACCCAGTACTTC.

The rearrangement uses TRBV10-2 and TRBJ1-1; the D gene is possibly TRBD1 (6 bases). V lost 10 bases and J 1 base, leaving 13 bases between the germline ends. Germline V gene data show CDR1 as WSHSY and CDR2 as SAAADI. This CDR3 is 13 amino acids long. The CDR3 is CATETGRNTEAFF. Here the CDR3 DNA reads TGCGCCACCGAGACAGGACGGAACACTGAAGCTTTCTTT.